One and the same sample provided the 29 T cell receptor beta chains below, sequenced in a study of beta chain features in type 1 diabetes. The entirety of the isolated RNA underwent reverse transcription, so expressed TCRB transcripts were sequenced. Here immunoSEQ multiplex PCR was the method, and the copy in TCRdb shows in-frame clones only, minus some. The sample has about 360,000 clones, 10% to 15% seen once. Sequencing was performed on naive CD4+ T cells from blood. These TCRs come from a man aged 18 to 30 in good health.

The chain uses TRBV7-2 and TRBJ2-7; 9 bases agree with TRBD2. The CDR3 totals 14 residues. Unmatched junction bases numbered 4, after V lost 5 bases and J lost 2 bases. Germline lookup yields CDR1 SGHTA and CDR2 FQGNSA. CDR3 nucleotide sequence: TGTGCCAGCAGCCGACCTAGCGGGACCTACGAGCAGTACTTC. Its translation is CASSRPSGTYEQYF.

This clone showed up just a few times. The chain uses TRBV5-4 and TRBJ2-1, with 7 bases matching TRBD1. The V gene end was trimmed by 4 bases and the J gene end by 4 bases; junction bases not matched to a gene: 8. The CDR3 is made up of 15 amino acids. Germline V lookup: CDR1 SGHNT, CDR2 YYREEE (reference sequence). The CDR3 is CASSPATGTYNEQFF. Here the CDR3 DNA reads TGTGCCAGCAGCCCCGCGACAGGGACATACAATGAGCAGTTCTTC.

The chain links TRBV4-3 to TRBJ2-1; 10 positions agree with TRBD2. V trimming: 1 base; J trimming: 5 bases; junction bases outside the gene matches: 17. CDR3 length: 20 residues. CDR1 is LGHNA and CDR2 is YSLEER in the germline V gene. The CDR3 loop is CASSQGVLLAGRVINNEQFF. DNA for the CDR3: TGCGCCAGCAGCCAAGGTGTTTTACTAGCGGGACGGGTCATCAACAATGAGCAGTTCTTC.

V usage is TRBV6-1 and J usage is TRBJ2-5, with D perhaps TRBD2 (5 bases). The germline gives CDR1 MNHNS, CDR2 SASEGT. Trimming pared 0 bases from V and 7 bases from J, leaving 21 bases between. This CDR3 is 17 amino acids long. The CDR3 DNA follows: TGTGCCAGCAGTGAAGCTGGGGTAGTCCTTCTTCGGGGGACCCAGTACTTC. Its protein product is CASSEAGVVLLRGTQYF.

The rearrangement joins TRBV6-4 to TRBJ1-2; maybe TRBD1 (5 bases). This CDR3 contains 16 residues. Trimming removed 0 bases from V and 7 bases from J, with 18 bases in between. The germline V gene has CDR1 MRHNA and CDR2 SNTAGT. The CDR3, as DNA: TGTGCCAGCAGTGACTCGACCCCCGGGAGGGGATCTGGCTACACCTTC. This translates into CASSDSTPGRGSGYTF.

This chain joins TRBV28 and TRBJ1-5; D is uncertain. V dropped 6 bases and J dropped 5 bases, with 11 bases sitting between them. The CDR3 is 13 amino acids. Germline assignment: CDR1 MDHEN and CDR2 SYDVKM. The CDR3 protein is CASSWALDQPQHF. The CDR3 DNA reads TGTGCCAGCAGCTGGGCCCTCGATCAGCCCCAGCATTTT.

This clone has a handful of counts. V usage is TRBV5-6 and J usage is TRBJ1-2; D is perhaps TRBD1 (6 bases). Trimming removed 3 bases from V and 3 bases from J, with 12 bases in between. The CDR3 consists of 14 residues. Germline V gene lookup returns CDR1 SGHDT and CDR2 YYEEEE. In DNA form, the CDR3 reads TGTGCCAGCAGCTCAACCGGGACACACTATGGCTACACCTTC. This translates into CASSSTGTHYGYTF. The full variable domain, in which reference TRBV5-6 and TRBJ1-2 provide the parts outside the CDR3, is DAGVTQSPTHLIKTRGQQVTLRCSPKSGHDTVSWYQQALGQGPQFIFQYYEEEERQRGNFPDRFSGHQFPNYSSELNVNALLLGDSALYLCASSSTGTHYGYTFGSGTRLTVV.

V and J are TRBV28 and TRBJ1-1; D is unclear. The V gene's germline CDR1 is MDHEN and CDR2 SYDVKM. Trimming stripped 6 bases from V and 7 bases from J, with 9 bases between. This CDR3 spans 11 amino acids. The CDR3 DNA reads as TGTGCCAGCAGCCGCCGGGGTGAAGCTTTCTTT. This codes for CASSRRGEAFF.

This clone has only a few counts. The chain recombines TRBV30 with TRBJ1-5; a weak D match, TRBD1 (6 bases). The ends were cut back, 3 bases at V and 6 bases at J, with 15 bases in the middle. This CDR3 contains 14 residues. Germline loops: CDR1 GTSNPN, CDR2 SVGIG (reference sequence). The CDR3 loop reads CAWSIQGKGQPQHF. CDR3 nucleotide sequence: TGTGCCTGGAGCATACAGGGAAAAGGTCAGCCCCAGCATTTT. Full variable domain (rest looked up from reference TRBV30 and TRBJ1-5): SQTIHQWPATLVQPVGSPLSLECTVEGTSNPNLYWYRQAAGRGLQLLFYSVGIGQISSEVPQNLSASRPQDRQFILSSKKLLLSDSGFYLCAWSIQGKGQPQHFGDGTRLSIL.

This clone was recorded a few times. CDR3 amino acids: CATQFSEAPYEQYF. CDR3 nucleotide sequence: TGTGCCACCCAATTCAGCGAAGCCCCCTACGAGCAGTACTTC. This chain joins TRBV28 and TRBJ2-7; no clear D. CDR1 MDHEN and CDR2 SYDVKM come from the germline V gene. Trimming shortened V by 10 bases and J by 2 bases, and 18 bases separated the two germline ends. The length of the CDR3 is 14 residues. Supplemented by reference TRBV28 and TRBJ2-7, the full variable domain reads DVKVTQSSRYLVKRTGEKVFLECVQDMDHENMFWYRQDPGLGLRLIYFSYDVKMKEKGDIPEGYSVSREKKERFSLILESASTNQTSMYLCATQFSEAPYEQYFGPGTRLTVT.

This rearrangement joins TRBV11-1 to TRBJ2-3, with D unclear. The CDR3 totals 15 residues. V lost 5 bases and J lost 0, with 12 bases in between. Germline V gives CDR1 SGHAT, CDR2 FQDESV (reference sequence). The CDR3 loop reads CASSPIPRSTDTQYF. The CDR3 DNA reads TGTGCCAGCAGCCCAATCCCCAGGAGCACAGATACGCAGTATTTT.

This clone was counted a few times. The V gene is TRBV19, the J gene TRBJ1-5, with D possibly matching TRBD1 (6 bases). The CDR3 totals 15 residues. V shed 6 bases and J shed 6 bases, with 18 bases lying between them. Germline assignment: CDR1 LNHDA and CDR2 SQIVND (reference sequence). The CDR3, as DNA: TGTGCCAGTAGACTCGACAGGTTAACTAGTCAGCCCCAGCATTTT. The encoded protein is CASRLDRLTSQPQHF.

In this sample, this clone turned up a few times. The chain combines TRBV18 with TRBJ2-5; D uncertain. This CDR3 comprises 12 residues. The ends were cut back, 1 base at V and 5 bases at J, with 5 bases in the middle. Germline V CDR1 and CDR2: KGHSH, LQKENI. The CDR3 bases are TGTGCCAGCTCACCACAGGAGGAGACCCAGTACTTC. Its translation is CASSPQEETQYF.

This clone was detected only a few times. The chain recombines TRBV9 with TRBJ2-2; 12 bases are shared with TRBD2. The germline CDR1 and CDR2 sequences are SGDLS and YYNGEE. V lost 2 bases, J lost 1 base, and 6 bases stayed unmatched. This CDR3 contains 18 residues. CDR3 in amino acids: CASSVGTSGRLNTGELFF. In DNA, the CDR3 is TGTGCCAGCAGCGTTGGGACTAGCGGGCGTTTGAACACCGGGGAGCTGTTTTTT.

As for this clone: Within the sample, other DNA sequences also encode this same CDR3. This sequence joins TRBV6-5 and TRBJ2-7; maybe TRBD1 (6 bases). This CDR3 comprises 15 residues. Deletions cut 0 bases from V and 2 bases from J, with 11 bases between. Germline lookup yields CDR1 MNHEY and CDR2 SVGAGI. CDR3 sequence reads: CASSYSGQGTYEQYF. The CDR3 region has the DNA TGTGCCAGCAGTTACTCGGGCCAGGGGACCTACGAGCAGTACTTC.

The chain combines TRBV29-1 with TRBJ2-1; TRBD2 aligns across 8 bases. After removal of 5 bases from V and 15 bases from J, the junction contained 12 bases not matched to a gene. CDR3 length equals 12 residues. Germline V gene lookup returns CDR1 SQVTM and CDR2 ANQGSEA. The CDR3 loop is CSVPIPGLVLFF. In DNA form, the CDR3 reads TGCAGCGTTCCCATTCCGGGACTAGTCTTGTTCTTC.

The V call is TRBV27, the J call TRBJ2-1; 7 positions match TRBD1. Trimming took 6 bases from V and 10 from J; bases not matched to a gene: 21. There are 17 residues in the CDR3. Germline V gives CDR1 MNHEY, CDR2 SMNVEV (reference sequence). The chain's CDR3 is CASSPNRQGSKAGEQFF. Written as DNA, the CDR3 is TGTGCCAGCAGCCCGAATCGACAGGGTTCAAAAGCAGGGGAGCAGTTCTTC.

The table lists this clone with a few counts. The rearrangement uses TRBV30 and TRBJ2-4; TRBD1 might be the D (8 bases). CDR1 is GTSNPN and CDR2 is SVGIG in the germline V gene (reference sequence). V was pared by 2 bases and J by 1 base, with 12 bases between. The CDR3 consists of 15 residues. CDR3 DNA: TGTGCCTGGAGTTACAGGGGGGGGGCCAAAAACATTCAGTACTTC. Its translation is CAWSYRGGAKNIQYF. Using reference TRBV30 and TRBJ2-4 for the parts outside the CDR3, the full variable domain is SQTIHQWPATLVQPVGSPLSLECTVEGTSNPNLYWYRQAAGRGLQLLFYSVGIGQISSEVPQNLSASRPQDRQFILSSKKLLLSDSGFYLCAWSYRGGAKNIQYFGAGTRLSVL.

This chain uses TRBV2 with TRBJ1-5; tentative D call: TRBD1 (5 bases). Germline values: CDR1 SNHLY, CDR2 FYNNEI. Trimming shortened V by 8 bases and J by 3 bases, and 17 bases separated the two germline ends. CDR3 length: 15 residues. The CDR3 protein is CASCKGDSHNQPQHF. DNA of the CDR3: TGTGCCAGCTGCAAGGGTGACAGTCACAATCAGCCCCAGCATTTT.

This chain uses TRBV7-2 with TRBJ2-7, with TRBD1 identical over 7 bases. J was trimmed by 5 bases and V by 4 bases; bases with no gene match: 2. The CDR3 is 12 amino acids. Per the germline V gene, CDR1 is SGHTA and CDR2 is FQGNSA. The CDR3 protein is CASSYRGHEQYF. The DNA for the CDR3 is TGTGCCAGCAGCTACAGGGGCCACGAGCAGTACTTC. Drawing the rest from reference TRBV7-2 and TRBJ2-7, the complete variable domain is GAGVSQSPSNKVTEKGKDVELRCDPISGHTALYWYRQSLGQGLEFLIYFQGNSAPDKSGLPSDRFSAERTGGSVSTLTIQRTQQEDSAVYLCASSYRGHEQYFGPGTRLTVT.

The rearrangement joins TRBV2 to TRBJ2-5, with TRBD1 identical over 10 bases. The CDR3 totals 13 residues. V lost 6 bases, J lost 4 bases, and 2 bases stayed unmatched. Germline V lookup: CDR1 SNHLY, CDR2 FYNNEI. The CDR3 region is CASSRQGAETQYF. In DNA form, the CDR3 reads TGTGCCAGCAGCCGACAGGGGGCAGAGACCCAGTACTTC.

For this clone: Different DNA sequences within this sample yield the same CDR3. CDR3 residues: CASSLDSQETQYF. The CDR3, as DNA: TGTGCCAGCAGCTTGGACAGCCAAGAGACCCAGTACTTC. The rearrangement joins TRBV5-4 to TRBJ2-5; D not resolved. With 0 bases removed from V and 1 base from J, the gap between germline ends came to 4 bases. CDR1 is SGHNT and CDR2 is YYREEE in the germline V gene (reference sequence). The CDR3 length is 13 residues.

The rearrangement joins TRBV9 to TRBJ2-3; TRBD1 might be the D (5 bases). There are 12 residues in the CDR3. V lost 4 bases and J 4 bases, leaving 7 bases between the germline ends. CDR1 and CDR2 (germline): SGDLS, YYNGEE. CDR3 sequence reads: CASSKGPDTQYF. CDR3 DNA sequence: TGTGCCAGCAGCAAGGGGCCAGATACGCAGTATTTT.

The V call is TRBV5-6, the J call TRBJ2-1, with D maybe TRBD2 (6 bases). V was trimmed by 4 bases and J by 11 bases, leaving 10 bases between them. Germline CDR1 is SGHDT and CDR2 is YYEEEE. The CDR3 totals 11 residues. CDR3 nucleotide sequence: TGTGCCAGCAGCATGGGACTGCAGCAGTTCTTC. Translated: CASSMGLQQFF.

The V and J genes are TRBV7-9 and TRBJ1-1, with D possibly TRBD1 on 6 matching bases. The CDR3 is made up of 15 amino acids. Per germline, CDR1 SEHNR and CDR2 FQNEAQ (reference sequence). The ends were cut back, 2 bases at V and 6 bases at J, with 16 bases in the middle. The CDR3 reads CASSLLKQGNAEAFF. The CDR3 DNA is TGTGCCAGCAGCTTACTGAAACAGGGCAACGCTGAAGCTTTCTTT.

The J gene is TRBJ2-3, the V gene TRBV6-5; D is possibly TRBD2 (6 bases). The CDR3 spans 16 residues. Trimming removed 2 bases from V and 6 bases from J, with 18 bases in between. Germline V gene lookup returns CDR1 MNHEY and CDR2 SVGAGI. CDR3 DNA: TGTGCCAGCAGTTACGGGGTTCGGAGGGAGACCGATACGCAGTATTTT. Protein product: CASSYGVRRETDTQYF.

DNA of the CDR3: TGTGCCAGCAGCCAAGGAAGAGATTTGCACACTGAAGCTTTCTTT. It codes for CASSQGRDLHTEAFF. V gene TRBV4-2 combines with J gene TRBJ1-1; D is unresolved. The CDR3 consists of 15 residues. Germline values: CDR1 LGHNA, CDR2 YNFKEQ. The V end was cut by 1 base, the J end by 3 bases, with 12 bases between.

The table lists this clone with a few counts. The chain uses TRBV29-1 and TRBJ2-2; the D gene is possibly TRBD2 (6 bases). In germline, CDR1 is SQVTM, CDR2 ANQGSEA. Trimming left V 8 bases short and J 1 base short, with 11 bases between. CDR3 length: 13 residues. CDR3 residues: CSLTRGNTGELFF. CDR3 nucleotide sequence: TGCAGCCTTACGCGGGGGAACACCGGGGAGCTGTTTTTT.

The chain has TRBV5-1 and TRBJ1-5; possible D gene TRBD1, 5 bases. Germline V lookup: CDR1 SGHRS, CDR2 YFSETQ. V lost 5 bases and J 3 bases, leaving 9 bases between the germline ends. The CDR3 contains 13 residues. In DNA, the CDR3 is TGCGCCAGCAGGACAGCACACAATCAGCCCCAGCATTTT. Amino acid sequence: CASRTAHNQPQHF.